These 7 T cell receptor beta chains were sequenced from one sample in a study of blood T cell repertoires in COVID-19 (dated by TCRdb to the early 2020s). Libraries were constructed by the immunoSEQ multiplex PCR assay. Here the immuneACCESS table is served through TCRdb, limited to in-frame sequences with V and J called. Missing clones are a known gap in these copies; in checked studies unresolved V genes cover under half, and the rest lacks a known reason. In all, the sample holds 200,000 to 300,000 clones, and about 90% of those were seen once. Roughly 3.3% of the sample is taken by the ten largest. Sequencing was carried out using peripheral blood. The receptors stem from a woman aged 35 to 49 with acute or convalescent COVID-19.

V gene TRBV11-2 combines with J gene TRBJ2-3, with 8 bases identical to TRBD1. J gave up 1 base and V 6 bases, and 3 bases lay outside the gene matches. The length of the CDR3 is 14 residues. Looked up from germline, CDR1 is SGHAT and CDR2 is FQNNGV. The CDR3 DNA reads TGTGCCAGCAGACCGACAGGGGGCACAGATACGCAGTATTTT. This encodes CASRPTGGTDTQYF.

This chain uses TRBV3-1 (or the pseudogene TRBV3-2) with TRBJ2-5; TRBD2 aligns across 16 bases. This CDR3 has 19 amino acids. Germline CDR1 is LGHDT and CDR2 is YNNKEL (reference sequence). V trimming: 0 bases; J trimming: 5 bases; junction bases outside the gene matches: 9. Here the CDR3 reads CASSQEVGLAGGQRETQYF. Written as DNA, the CDR3 is TGTGCCAGCAGCCAAGAAGTGGGACTAGCGGGGGGGCAACGGGAGACCCAGTACTTC.

The genes are TRBV18 and TRBJ2-5, with D possibly TRBD1 on 6 matching bases. The CDR3 sequence is 14 residues long. Germline assignment: CDR1 KGHSH and CDR2 LQKENI. V was pared by 5 bases and J by 0 bases, with 10 bases between. The CDR3 DNA reads as TGTGCCAGCTCAACCCGGACAGACCAAGAGACCCAGTACTTC. Translating it yields CASSTRTDQETQYF.

The J gene is TRBJ1-1, the V gene TRBV2, with a weak D call TRBD1 (6 bases). The CDR3 extends over 16 amino acids. The germline V and J ends were trimmed by 8 bases and 1 base, with 20 bases remaining between them. Germline V gene data show CDR1 as SNHLY and CDR2 as FYNNEI. CDR3 protein: CASGLGRTDPNTEAFF. In DNA, the CDR3 is TGTGCCAGCGGTCTAGGTAGGACAGACCCGAACACTGAAGCTTTCTTT.

This clone was observed once. The chain couples TRBV11-2 to TRBJ2-2; TRBD2 matches 7 bases. J was trimmed by 5 bases and V by 4 bases; bases with no gene match: 4. There are 14 residues in the CDR3. The V gene's germline CDR1 is SGHAT and CDR2 FQNNGV. CDR3 amino acids: CASSWGRGTGELFF. The CDR3 DNA is TGTGCCAGCAGCTGGGGGAGGGGAACCGGGGAGCTGTTTTTT.

This clone was seen only once. This chain joins TRBV24-1 and TRBJ2-2; the match to TRBD1 covers 8 bases. Germline loops: CDR1 KGHDR, CDR2 SFDVKD. Trimming removed 0 bases from V and 0 bases from J; junction bases left unmatched: 5. This CDR3 has 18 residues. Written as DNA, the CDR3 is TGTGCCACCAGTGATTTGTACGGACAGGGCCCGAACACCGGGGAGCTGTTTTTT. Protein: CATSDLYGQGPNTGELFF.

V usage is TRBV21-1 and J usage is TRBJ2-2; the DNA was not used to check the table's D call, TRBD1. TRBV21-1 is classified as a pseudogene. CDR3 size: 15 residues. This CDR3 reads CASSTQDIITGELFF. CDR3 DNA sequence: TGTGCCAGCAGCACCCAGGACATTATCACCGGGGAGCTGTTTTTT.